This T cell receptor (beta chain) was profiled in a study of T-cell reconstitution after alpha-beta-depleted transplantation in children. Unique molecular identifiers tagged the TCRbeta library. TCRdb re-derived calls from the PCR reads in MiXCR, one entry per CDR3 protein. The table has 60,000 or so distinct CDR3 sequences, approximately 43% seen once. CDR1 is SQVTM, CDR2 ANQGSEA, per germline. The CDR3 loop spans 17 amino acids. Losses at the gene ends were 1 base for V and 4 bases for J; bases not matched to a gene: 9. The sample consisted of PBMCs, mostly from graft donor cells, taken 360 days after TCRalphabeta/CD19-depleted stem cell transplant. The chain is built from TRBV29-1 and TRBJ2-1; 11 nucleotides agree with TRBD2. This TCR was sampled from a male patient younger than 18 who had a stem cell transplant for acute lymphoblastic leukemia, so the T cells may come from the graft donor. The CDR3 spells CSVEGVLLAGVYNEQFF. The CDR3 nucleotides are TGCAGCGTTGAAGGGGTCCTACTAGCGGGAGTTTACAATGAGCAGTTCTTC.